This section outlines one T cell receptor beta chain sequence together with its context. This sample was included in a study of shared clonotypes between healthy human individuals. The CDR3 totals 15 residues. V was shortened by 8 bases and J by 2 bases, with 17 bases between the two germline ends. The V gene's germline CDR1 is MDHEN and CDR2 SYDVKM. Assay: immunoSEQ multiplex PCR; the TCRdb copy retains only in-frame clones and omits some. Of millions of clones listed, roughly 91% are singletons. Naive CD8 cells comprised CD45RO-negative, CCR7-positively selected cells, excluding terminally differentiated effector memory CD45RA+ cells.

Material: naive CD8+ T cells from PBMCs. The sequence derives from a man aged 18 to 35 in good health. Some clones in this sample may be carry-over from other donors' samples. The chain links TRBV28 to TRBJ2-3, with a weak D call TRBD2 (5 bases). CDR3 region: CASHGADLYTDTQYF. CDR3 nucleotide sequence: TGTGCCAGCCACGGAGCGGACCTATACACAGATACGCAGTATTTT.